The following is a T cell receptor (beta chain) sequence with its context. Its antigen is still unknown. The data derive from a study of neoadjuvant anti-PD-1 for oral cavity cancer. About the research overall: Before surgery, most patients got three to four biweekly 3 mg/kg nivolumab doses. Study-wide points: TCR analyses covered only a few patients per response group.

Assay: immunoSEQ multiplex PCR; the TCRdb copy retains only in-frame clones and omits some. The sample gives approximately 13,000 clones, less than 75% of which show up once; 2.2% is in the top ten. Trimming shortened V by 5 bases and J by 9 bases, and 13 bases separated the two germline ends. From germline, CDR1 is SGHTA and CDR2 FQGNSA. The CDR3 length is 12 residues. The chain uses TRBV7-2 and TRBJ2-5, with D uncertain. The specimen comprised PBMCs, sampled before nivolumab (anti-PD-1) treatment. The clonotype was recovered from a person aged 35 to 85 with oral cavity squamous cell carcinoma. CDR3 sequence (DNA): TGTGCCAGCAGCCTGGATGGGATGGCCCAGTACTTC. Its translation: CASSLDGMAQYF.